This T cell receptor (beta chain) was obtained from a study of cytomegalovirus exposure and HLA in healthy donors (dated by TCRdb to 2016 to 2017). In terms of the full investigation: An earlier analysis of 550 to 700 of the donors reported about 250 Gb of sequence data and some 120 million unique TCR beta sequences from 150 million to 200 million T cells. Typing coverage varied by locus: about 620-630 donors for A, B, C, DRB1 and DQB1; about 520 for DQA1; nearly 610 for DPA1; roughly 470 for DPB1. An earlier analysis of around 580 of the donors used high-throughput TCR beta sequencing to judge whether each TCR beta V gene segment behaved as functional or pseudogenic. HLA typing covered class I and class II loci at four-digit resolution. In a later analysis, previously published TCR beta repertoires from about 670 donors were re-analyzed and high-resolution HLA genotyping was added so that TCR occurrence patterns could be studied. Rather than using new phenotypic data, the later analysis identified candidate immune exposures from TCR beta sequences and from how often those sequences occurred across donors. Of the approximately 400 genotyped donors, 75% to 85% were placed in the genetic ancestry cluster associated with self-reported Caucasian donors. Among about 370 genotyped donors of the cohort, an average of around 250,000 unique TCR beta nucleotide sequences was sequenced per donor, of which 15% to 20% were non-productive. Donor age, sex, ethnicity and CMV serostatus were collected together with the repertoire data. The study was designed to test whether signatures of past pathogen exposure could be identified by cataloging public T cell receptors. The study used immunosequencing to profile the T cell repertoires of approximately 650 subjects and linked those repertoires to cytomegalovirus serostatus. Genome-wide SNP genotypes for about 55% of the roughly 670 donors were used in a later genetic analysis, which treated that subset as a discovery cohort. To predict cytomegalovirus infection status, the study combined high-throughput TCR immunosequencing, statistical association of individual TCRs with disease status, and machine learning. About five DR-DQ haplotypes were handled as single units for association and clustering, since linkage in the cohort was strong. Along with the roughly 670-subject first cohort, a separate validation cohort of approximately 110 different subjects was used. An early release covering 500 to 750 HLA-typed donors comprised about 310 gigabases of sequencing data and roughly 85 million unique TCR sequences. Every repertoire in the discovery cohort had been generated on one and the same sequencing platform.

Trimming removed 0 bases from V and 3 bases from J; the gene matches leave 1 base unexplained. CDR1 and CDR2 are drawn from the germline V gene: SGHRS, YFSETQ. Inclusive of the bounding cysteine and phenylalanine, the CDR3 is 14 residues long. Of all the DNA, just the CDR3 is kept, 42 bases in frame from base 1. In total, more than 500 healthy bone marrow donors made up the cohort. At the time of sampling, all cohort members were nominally healthy, though unrecorded immune exposures were likely present. CMV serostatus was positive for more than 250 and negative for about 50% of the roughly 700 cohort members, and was not recorded for this donor. Every donor gave a peripheral blood sample, and the peripheral blood mononuclear cells from that sample were used for TCR beta sequencing. Genomic DNA was extracted from the blood cell samples with the Qiagen DNeasy Blood Extraction Kit. Concerning this clone itself: No cognate antigen has been identified for it. Base-call qualities are not available, and no considerably larger clone is one nucleotide away.

What the research found in general, with its limitations: Correlated functional status among segregating V segments might be attributable to linkage disequilibrium, but an unknown experimental factor could not be ruled out. A few of the identified cytomegalovirus-associated TCR beta chains were confirmed in vitro to be specific for cytomegalovirus antigens. Because the 87-base-pair reads could not distinguish some IMGT-functional V segments, including TRBV6-2 and TRBV6-3, those segments were excluded. A later genetic analysis associated a missense DCLRE1C variant with V-gene and J-gene trimming of TCR beta chains, and an independent cohort replicated the association. According to a later genetic analysis, donors in an Asian-associated ancestry cluster had fewer N-insertions in productive TCRs than the approximately 630-donor mean. Most TCR sequences were seen in very few donors, while some public TCRs were found in many individuals. Because counts were too low, roughly 17 rarely observed V segments, including chromosome 9 orphons, were left out of the earlier analysis of 500 to 650 of the donors. HLA typing was unavailable for some donors at each locus, so association tests used only the typed subset. In the study, about 150 TCR beta chains were listed as associated with cytomegalovirus. The presence/absence analyses assumed that sequencing depth was roughly uniform across donors, and that assumption may not be true. Several of the top co-occurrence clusters appeared to be linked to parvovirus B19, influenza, CMV and Epstein-Barr virus, according to a later analysis. In a later analysis, the rate of TCR association differed among HLA loci, with DRB1 alleles having the most associated TCRs and HLA-C alleles having the fewest. A further reported finding was that TCR beta sequences accurately predicted the HLA-A and HLA-B alleles for most subjects in the first cohort. Immune exposure information for the cohort was limited to CMV serostatus. In an earlier analysis of 587 of the donors, most TCR beta V segments appeared in productive rearrangements about 87% or about 30% of the time, broadly matching IMGT annotations. In a later analysis, HLA-associated TCR beta chains were found to be more clonally expanded and to have lower generation probabilities than equally common non-associated chains. The sequencing pipeline was judged likely to have produced a cluster of highly shared sequence variants as a technical artifact. The classifier was reported to diagnose cytomegalovirus status with high specificity and sensitivity in both the original and validation cohorts. It was suggested by the authors that the approach could potentially be generalized to other disease states and immunological phenotypes. Strong co-occurrence of HLA alleles, especially DR and DQ, made assigning TCR associations to individual alleles difficult. Only TCR beta chains were sequenced in this cohort, and the absence of alpha or paired-chain data limited detectable features. In a later analysis, most CMV-associated TCR beta chains were found to appear HLA-restricted, with HLA associations seemingly driven largely by CMV exposure. At a false discovery rate of 0.05, a later analysis linked 16,951 TCR beta sequences to specific HLA alleles.

Library construction relied on the immunoSEQ multiplex PCR assay. A mixture of 60 forward primers for TCR Vbeta segments and 13 reverse primers for TCR Jbeta segments was used in the multiplex PCR. The CDR3 region of rearranged TCR beta genes was amplified from genomic DNA by a multiplex PCR assay. The amplified TCR beta libraries were sequenced on the Illumina HiSeq System as 87-base-pair reads. In the paper's pipeline: A later analysis counted tens of millions of unique TCR beta chains across the 666 repertoires, and around 9.9 million of these chains were shared by at least two donors. Raw reads were error-corrected and collapsed into unique sequences with a nearest-neighbor algorithm that merged closely related sequences to remove PCR and sequencing errors. CDR3 sequences were aligned to IMGT reference sequences to assign V, D and J gene segments. For a sequence to be retained, a match of at least six nucleotides to both a V gene segment and a J gene segment was required. A rearrangement was called productive if the CDR3 had no stop codons and remained in frame with V and J, and every other rearrangement was called non-productive. CDR3 was defined by IMGT convention, running from the second conserved V-encoded cysteine to the conserved J-encoded phenylalanine. The earlier analysis of fewer than 750 of the donors excluded sequences that lacked an unambiguous match to a single V gene segment. An earlier analysis of a few hundred of the donors called V segments functional above 56.7% productive rearrangements and segregating when the between-donor standard deviation exceeded 5%. A statistical classification framework was developed to diagnose cytomegalovirus status using the catalog of TCR beta chain sequences. V and J gene assignment, in a later analysis, came from comparing TCR nucleotide sequences with IMGT/GENE-DB human TR gene sequences. Using the TCRdist pipeline, a later analysis assigned CDR3 sequences along with most-parsimonious VDJ recombination scenarios. In a later analysis, each TCR beta chain was defined by its CDR3 amino acid sequence together with its V-gene family, and reads without a unique V-gene family were excluded. To address suspected cross-contamination and a sequencing artifact, a later analysis removed roughly 640 highly shared, low-generation-probability nucleotide sequences. For each public chain, a later analysis derived a clonal expansion index from normalized ranks of inferred template counts within each repertoire. Generation probabilities in a later analysis came from a VDJ recombination model fitted to out-of-frame rearrangements, and those results were checked against IGoR. In a later analysis, TCR-TCR, TCR-HLA and TCR-CMV co-occurrence was scored with hypergeometric tests, and a repertoire-size bias correction was applied to TCR pairs. A later analysis estimated false discovery rates by permuting HLA or CMV assignments 20 times. In a later analysis, co-occurring TCRs were grouped with DBSCAN, and TCRdist sequence similarity was added when clustering was performed within HLA-allele-positive subsets. Co-occurrence clustering excluded repertoires with fewer than 30,000 or more than 120,000 public chains, plus five with anomalous nucleotide sharing. Drawn from immuneACCESS, this table holds only the in-frame rearrangements with V and J called that TCRdb kept. Clones are partly lost; checked studies trace under half to an unresolved V gene and leave the rest unexplained. The D gene and trimming were derived from the DNA, and the V and J assignments and clone size from that table. Here the sample has 95,000 to 150,000 clones; roughly 82% occur a single time. The ten largest make up 3.7% of the sample.

Sequenced input: PBMCs. The sequence derives from a human donor in good health. Recombination joined TRBV5-1 with TRBJ2-5, and TRBD1 aligns with 8 junction nucleotides. At the DNA level, the sequence is TGCGCCAGCAGCTTGGGGACAGGGAAAGAGACCCAGTACTTC. Its protein is CASSLGTGKETQYF.